This T cell receptor (beta chain) was captured by sequencing in a study of blood T cell repertoires in COVID-19 (TCRdb year 2020). In the study overall: Collaborator samples came from the United States, Italy and Spain and covered acute and convalescent phases of COVID-19. The prospective study material was composed of cDNA or gDNA derived from T cells, B-cell-depleted T cells, or PBMCs. Deeply sampled blood TCRbeta repertoires from subjects exposed to, actively infected with, or recovered from COVID-19 were included in the dataset. Sample metadata almost always included a de-identified subject ID, COVID-19 status, age in years and sex. Where available, HLA class I and class II types were taken from metadata supplied by the sample provider and were not determined by assay-based typing. Samples came from the ongoing ImmuneRACE study (first 160 participants) plus 1,254 subjects from 6 global collaborators. The repertoires were released in a freely available public database intended as a resource for research on the immune response to SARS-CoV-2. Beyond this particular receptor, the publication reports: The amount of clinical and demographic metadata varied by source and participant and was provided uncurated.

In this sample, this clone turned up once. The target of this receptor is not known. No much larger clone is present one base from it, and per-base qualities are unavailable. In Seattle, one collaborating source enrolled patients while the infection was active and tracked those patients longitudinally over the course of disease. The collaborating institutions used their own protocols to collect whole blood in K2EDTA tubes. For TCRbeta analysis, collaborators shipped samples as frozen whole blood, isolated PBMCs, or DNA extracted from either of those sample types. TCRbeta CDR3 regions were amplified from genomic DNA using the immunoSEQ Assay, a bias-controlled multiplex PCR. Per the authors' processing: The number of nucleated cells in each sample was estimated from the amplification of reference gene primers within the assay. To quantify the absolute abundance of each unique TCRbeta CDR3 rearrangement, sequence reads were collapsed and filtered. Productive Simpson clonality was computed per sample as the square root of Simpson's diversity index over productive rearrangements. Held by TCRdb, this immuneACCESS table contains in-frame sequences only and omits some clones. Under half of the omission traces to an unresolved V gene where checked; the cause of the rest is unknown. The DNA gave D and trimming, while V, J and clone size come from that table. The sample table lists 55,000 to 65,000 clones, 75% to 90% of them with a count of one. Around two fifths of the sample lies in the top ten.

Sequencing input: peripheral blood. This sequence originates from a woman aged 55-70 years with COVID-19, enrolled during active disease.

The CDR3 protein is CASSLRDTYGYTF. The DNA sequence is as follows: TGTGCCAGCAGCCTCCGGGACACCTATGGCTACACCTTC. Rearrangement joined TRBV14 to TRBJ1-2, with TRBD1 perhaps the D gene, on 6 matching bases. From cysteine to phenylalanine, the CDR3 is 13 amino acids long. Just CDR3 DNA is preserved here, 39 bases in frame from base 1. From a lookup of the germline V gene, CDR1 and CDR2 are SGHDN and FVKESK. Trimming takes 4 bases from V and 4 bases from J, and the germline ends sit 10 bases apart.